The 8 T cell receptor beta chains reported below all come from one sample, sequenced in a study of human T cells and chemical hapten exposure. Time point described: pre-sensitization, week 0. Stated treatment: therapeutic diphenylcyclopropenone sensitization with weekly scalp DPC. TCRdb used MiXCR to reprocess the RACE reads, holding one entry per CDR3 protein. This table has about 120,000 distinct CDR3 sequences, approximately 12% appearing once. The material sequenced was whole blood, taken in connection with sensitization to the hapten diphenylcyclopropenone (DPC). Every receptor here comes from a woman younger than 30 with alopecia areata. Some clones in this sample may be carry-over from other donors' samples.

About this clonotype: A much more abundant neighbour one base away suggests this may be a read error. The chain recombines TRBV6-5 with TRBJ2-2; tentatively, D is TRBD1 (5 bases). CDR1 and CDR2 from the germline V gene are MNHEY and SVGAGI. The CDR3 is 14 amino acids. With 5 bases removed from V and 4 bases from J, the gap between germline ends came to 11 bases. CDR3: CASSLHGATGELFF. The CDR3, as DNA: TGTGCCAGCAGTCTACATGGGGCCACCGGGGAGCTGTTTTTT.

The chain uses TRBV5-6 and TRBJ1-3; D is uncertain. This CDR3 has 16 amino acids. The V and J ends lost 1 base and 9 bases respectively, with 20 bases between them. Germline CDR1 and CDR2: SGHDT and YYEEEE. The CDR3 loop reads CASSLWSWKLGSTIYF. In nucleotides, the CDR3 is TGTGCCAGCAGCTTGTGGTCATGGAAGCTTGGATCCACCATATATTTT.

This clonotype was observed a few times. This sequence joins TRBV5-6 and TRBJ1-2; a possible D gene is TRBD1 (5 bases). Germline CDR1 is SGHDT and CDR2 is YYEEEE. The CDR3 is 14 residues long. The V and J ends lost 0 bases and 8 bases respectively, with 14 bases between them. CDR3: CASSLERTQGGYTF. CDR3 DNA sequence: TGTGCCAGCAGCTTGGAGAGGACGCAGGGCGGCTACACCTTC.

This clonotype was seen repeatedly, ten times or more. V is TRBV30 and J is TRBJ1-2, with TRBD1 as a possible D gene (5 bases). Trimming stripped 7 bases from V and 2 bases from J, with 14 bases between. Germline CDR1 GTSNPN, CDR2 SVGIG (reference sequence). The CDR3 covers 13 residues. Written as DNA, the CDR3 is TGTGCCTCCCCTGGGGGGAACAACTATGGCTACACCTTC. Encoded protein: CASPGGNNYGYTF.

This clonotype appeared many times. The chain couples TRBV2 to TRBJ1-6, with a weak D call TRBD1 (5 bases). The CDR3 has 16 amino acids. Germline assignment: CDR1 SNHLY and CDR2 FYNNEI. Trimming removed 6 bases from V and 7 bases from J, with 19 bases in between. The CDR3 protein is CASSRRGPRENSPLHF. In DNA form, the CDR3 reads TGTGCCAGCAGCCGTCGGGGTCCCAGGGAGAATTCACCCCTCCACTTT.

The chain couples TRBV7-2 to TRBJ2-4; D may be TRBD1 or TRBD2 (6 bases each). This CDR3 contains 13 residues. Germline assignment: CDR1 SGHTA and CDR2 FQGNSA. V was cut by 1 base and J by 6 bases, with 7 bases left in between. This CDR3 is CASSLEGGNIQYF. The CDR3 coding sequence is TGTGCCAGCAGCTTAGAGGGGGGAAACATTCAGTACTTC. Full variable domain (remainder filled in from reference TRBV7-2 and TRBJ2-4): GAGVSQSPSNKVTEKGKDVELRCDPISGHTALYWYRQSLGQGLEFLIYFQGNSAPDKSGLPSDRFSAERTGGSVSTLTIQRTQQEDSAVYLCASSLEGGNIQYFGAGTRLSVL.

This CDR3 reads CASSYQQGRNIPYNEQFF. The CDR3 coding sequence is TGTGCCAGCAGTTACCAACAGGGGAGGAATATCCCCTACAATGAGCAGTTCTTC. The V call is TRBV6-2 or TRBV6-3, the J call TRBJ2-1; TRBD1 might be the D (7 bases). This CDR3 region has 18 residues. Trimming removed 2 bases at V and 2 bases at J, with 19 bases between. Germline V gives CDR1 MNHEY, CDR2 SVGEGT.

This clonotype was picked up many times. The V call is TRBV7-3, the J call TRBJ2-3; weak D call: TRBD1 (5 bases). V was clipped by 2 bases and J by 0 bases, with 15 bases between them. Germline V gene data show CDR1 as SGHTA and CDR2 as FQGTGA. CDR3 length: 17 amino acids. The CDR3 sequence: CASSLQGRPYSTDTQYF. The CDR3, as DNA: TGTGCCAGCAGCTTACAGGGTCGGCCCTATAGCACAGATACGCAGTATTTT.